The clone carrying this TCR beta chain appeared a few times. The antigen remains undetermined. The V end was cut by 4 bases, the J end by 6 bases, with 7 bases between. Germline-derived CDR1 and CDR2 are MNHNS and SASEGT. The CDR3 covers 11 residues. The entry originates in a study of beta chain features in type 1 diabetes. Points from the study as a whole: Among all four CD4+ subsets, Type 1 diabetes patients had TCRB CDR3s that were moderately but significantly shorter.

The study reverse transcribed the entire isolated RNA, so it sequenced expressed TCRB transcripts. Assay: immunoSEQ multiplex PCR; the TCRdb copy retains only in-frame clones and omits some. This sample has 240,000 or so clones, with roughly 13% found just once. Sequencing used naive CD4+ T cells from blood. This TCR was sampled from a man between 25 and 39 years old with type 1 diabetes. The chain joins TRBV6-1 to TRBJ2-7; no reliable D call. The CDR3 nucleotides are TGTGCCAGCAGTGCCTCGAGCGAGCAGTACTTC. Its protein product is CASSASSEQYF.